This TCR beta chain was captured by sequencing in a study of PD-1 blockade in classical Hodgkin lymphoma. This clone was observed a few times. Following autologous stem cell transplantation, relapse occurred in every patient, and exposure to brentuximab vedotin varied. The CDR3 sequence is 16 residues long. CDR1 and CDR2 (germline): MNHNS, SASEGT. Trimming at V came to 4 bases and at J to 2 bases, leaving 10 bases not matched to a gene. Clones were read by immunoSEQ multiplex PCR, and TCRdb kept only the in-frame ones, dropping some. The profile shows 120,000 to 150,000 clones, around four fifths of them singletons.

This receptor was taken from a human donor with classical Hodgkin lymphoma. Sequences were derived from peripheral blood mononuclear cells (PBMCs), sampled before the second cycle of nivolumab. The chain joins TRBV6-1 to TRBJ2-5; 7 bases are a match to TRBD2. The CDR3 DNA follows: TGTGCCAGCAGTGGTCCAGCGGGGACCCTTCAAGAGACCCAGTACTTC. Translating gives CASSGPAGTLQETQYF.